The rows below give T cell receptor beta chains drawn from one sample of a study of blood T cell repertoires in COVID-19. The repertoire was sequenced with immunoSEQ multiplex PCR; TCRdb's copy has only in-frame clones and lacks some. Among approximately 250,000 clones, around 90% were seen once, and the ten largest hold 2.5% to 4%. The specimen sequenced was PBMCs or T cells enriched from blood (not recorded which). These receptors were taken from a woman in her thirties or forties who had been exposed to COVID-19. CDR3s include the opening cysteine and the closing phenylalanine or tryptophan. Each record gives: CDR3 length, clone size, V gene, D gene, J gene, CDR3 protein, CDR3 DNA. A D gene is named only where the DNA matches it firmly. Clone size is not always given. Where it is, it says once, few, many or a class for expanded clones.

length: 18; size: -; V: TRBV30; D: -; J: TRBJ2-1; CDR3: CAWSVSVTNLYSYNEQFF; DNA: TGTGCCTGGAGTGTAAGCGTAACCAACCTTTACTCCTACAATGAGCAGTTCTTC
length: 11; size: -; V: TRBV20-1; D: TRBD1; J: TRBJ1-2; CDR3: CSAGQAYGYTF; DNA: TGCAGTGCTGGACAGGCCTATGGCTACACCTTC
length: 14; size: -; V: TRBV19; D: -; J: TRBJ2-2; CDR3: CASSIAVNTGELFF; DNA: TGTGCCAGTAGTATAGCGGTTAACACCGGGGAGCTGTTTTTT
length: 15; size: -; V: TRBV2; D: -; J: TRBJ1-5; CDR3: CASSGRGALNQPQHF; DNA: TGTGCCAGCAGTGGCAGGGGAGCTCTCAATCAGCCCCAGCATTTT
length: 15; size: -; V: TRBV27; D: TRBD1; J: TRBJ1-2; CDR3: CASSLSDRVPYGYTF; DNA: TGTGCCAGCAGTTTATCGGACAGGGTCCCCTATGGCTACACCTTC
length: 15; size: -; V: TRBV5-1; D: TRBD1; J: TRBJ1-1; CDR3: CASSKNTGGVAEAFF; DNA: TGCGCCAGCAGCAAAAATACAGGGGGCGTCGCTGAAGCTTTCTTT
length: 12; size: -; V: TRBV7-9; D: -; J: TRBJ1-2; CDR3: CATSTGIYGYTF; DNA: TGTGCCACCTCGACAGGAATCTATGGCTACACCTTC
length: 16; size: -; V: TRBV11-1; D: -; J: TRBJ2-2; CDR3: CASSPNGASNTGELFF; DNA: TGTGCCAGCAGCCCTAATGGGGCATCGAACACCGGGGAGCTGTTTTTT
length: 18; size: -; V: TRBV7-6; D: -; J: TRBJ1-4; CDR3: CASSPTPYNDKAREKLFF; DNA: TGTGCCAGCAGCCCAACTCCATACAATGACAAGGCTCGGGAAAAACTGTTTTTT
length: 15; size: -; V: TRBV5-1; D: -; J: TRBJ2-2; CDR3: CASSFQSKNTGELFF; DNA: TGTGCCAGCAGCTTCCAATCCAAAAACACCGGGGAGCTGTTTTTT
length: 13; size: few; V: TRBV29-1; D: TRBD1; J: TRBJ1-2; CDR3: CSAGRQGEYGYTF; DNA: TGCAGCGCTGGGAGACAGGGAGAGTATGGCTACACCTTC
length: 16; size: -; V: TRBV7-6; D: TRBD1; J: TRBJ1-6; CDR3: CASSLEDRTGNSPLHF; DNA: TGTGCCAGCAGCTTAGAGGACAGGACAGGCAATTCACCCCTCCACTTT
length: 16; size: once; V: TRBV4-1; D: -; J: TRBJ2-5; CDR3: CASSQDRGGEQETQYF; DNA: TGCGCCAGCAGCCAAGATAGGGGCGGGGAGCAAGAGACCCAGTACTTC
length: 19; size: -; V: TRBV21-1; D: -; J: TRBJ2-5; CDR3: CASSKAPTSGRPDQETQYF; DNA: TGTGCCAGCAGCAAAGCACCTACTAGCGGGAGGCCAGACCAAGAGACCCAGTACTTC
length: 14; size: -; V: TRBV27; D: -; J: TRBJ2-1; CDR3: CASSLRGRGNEQFF; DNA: TGTGCCAGCAGTTTAAGGGGGCGGGGCAATGAGCAGTTCTTC
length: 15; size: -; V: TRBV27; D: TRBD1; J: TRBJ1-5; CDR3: CASSKDRGINQPQHF; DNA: TGTGCCAGCAGTAAGGACAGGGGAATCAATCAGCCCCAGCATTTT
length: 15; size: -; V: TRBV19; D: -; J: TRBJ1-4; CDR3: CASSIERATNEKLFF; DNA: TGTGCCAGTAGTATAGAGAGAGCAACTAATGAAAAACTGTTTTTT
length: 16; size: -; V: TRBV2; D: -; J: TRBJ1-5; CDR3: CASSEQGLGSNQPQHF; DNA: TGTGCCAGCAGTGAACAGGGATTGGGAAGCAATCAGCCCCAGCATTTT
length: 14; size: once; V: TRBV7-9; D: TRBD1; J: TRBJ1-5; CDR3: CASSPGQRNQPQHF; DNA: TGTGCCAGCAGCCCGGGACAGCGCAATCAGCCCCAGCATTTT
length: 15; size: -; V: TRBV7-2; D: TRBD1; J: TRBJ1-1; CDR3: CASSSRDRVNTEAFF; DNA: TGTGCCAGCAGCTCAAGGGACAGAGTGAACACTGAAGCTTTCTTT
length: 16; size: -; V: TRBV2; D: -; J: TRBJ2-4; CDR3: CASSVGGSGAKNIQYF; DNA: TGTGCCAGCTCTGTAGGGGGATCCGGAGCCAAAAACATTCAGTACTTC
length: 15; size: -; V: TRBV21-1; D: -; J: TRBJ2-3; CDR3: CASSPQEVRTDTQYF; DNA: TGTGCCAGCAGCCCGCAGGAGGTCCGCACAGATACGCAGTATTTT
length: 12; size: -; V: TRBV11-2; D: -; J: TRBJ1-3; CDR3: CASSWQGNTIYF; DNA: TGTGCCAGCAGCTGGCAGGGGAACACCATATATTTT
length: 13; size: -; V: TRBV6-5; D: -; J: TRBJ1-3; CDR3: CASNLGGEDTIYF; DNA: TGTGCCAGCAACCTGGGAGGGGAAGACACCATATATTTT
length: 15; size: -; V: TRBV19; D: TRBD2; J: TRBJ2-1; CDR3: CASSIPGLAYNEQFF; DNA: TGTGCCAGTAGTATTCCGGGACTAGCGTACAATGAGCAGTTCTTC
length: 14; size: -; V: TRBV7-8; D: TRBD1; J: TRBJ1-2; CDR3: CASSFRDRSYGYTF; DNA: TGTGCCAGCAGCTTTCGGGACAGGTCCTATGGCTACACCTTC
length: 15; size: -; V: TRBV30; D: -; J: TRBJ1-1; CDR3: CAWALGQPMNTEAFF; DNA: TGTGCCTGGGCGCTAGGACAGCCTATGAACACTGAAGCTTTCTTT
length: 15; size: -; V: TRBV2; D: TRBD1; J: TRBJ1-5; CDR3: CASSEGDRVGQPQHF; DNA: TGTGCCAGCAGTGAAGGGGACAGGGTGGGTCAGCCCCAGCATTTT
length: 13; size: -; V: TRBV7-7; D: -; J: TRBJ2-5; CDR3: CASSLGQVETQYF; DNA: TGTGCTAGCAGCTTAGGGCAAGTTGAGACCCAGTACTTC
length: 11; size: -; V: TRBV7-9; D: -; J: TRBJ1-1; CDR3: CASSRQSEAFF; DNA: TGTGCCAGCAGCAGACAGAGCGAAGCTTTCTTT
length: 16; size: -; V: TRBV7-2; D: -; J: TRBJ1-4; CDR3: CASRPPQLAPNEKLFF; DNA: TGTGCCAGCAGGCCCCCACAGCTAGCCCCCAATGAAAAACTGTTTTTT
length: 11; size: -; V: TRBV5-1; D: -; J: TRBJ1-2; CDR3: CASGLDYGYTF; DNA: TGTGCCAGCGGGCTGGACTACGGCTACACCTTC
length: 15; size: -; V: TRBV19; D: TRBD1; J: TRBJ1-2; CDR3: CASSILRQGDYGYTF; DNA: TGTGCCAGTAGCATCCTCCGACAGGGGGACTATGGCTACACCTTC
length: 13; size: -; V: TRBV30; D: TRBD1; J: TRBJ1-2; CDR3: CAWSAGTGPGYTF; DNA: TGTGCCTGGAGTGCCGGGACAGGACCCGGCTACACCTTC
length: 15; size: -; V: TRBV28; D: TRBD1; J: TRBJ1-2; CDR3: CASSLPGTGNYGYTF; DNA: TGTGCCAGCAGCTTGCCGGGGACAGGGAACTATGGCTACACCTTC